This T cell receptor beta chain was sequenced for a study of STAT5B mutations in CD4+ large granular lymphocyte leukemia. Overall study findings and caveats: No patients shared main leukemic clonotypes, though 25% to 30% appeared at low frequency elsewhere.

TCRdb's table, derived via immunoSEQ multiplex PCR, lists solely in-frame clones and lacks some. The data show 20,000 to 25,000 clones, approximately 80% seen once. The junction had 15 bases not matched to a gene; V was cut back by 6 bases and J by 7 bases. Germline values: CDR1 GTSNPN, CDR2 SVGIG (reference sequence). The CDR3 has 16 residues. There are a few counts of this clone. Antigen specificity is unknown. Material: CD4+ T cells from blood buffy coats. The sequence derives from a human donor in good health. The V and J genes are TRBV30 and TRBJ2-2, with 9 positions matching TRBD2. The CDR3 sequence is CACGLNSGRTIGELFF. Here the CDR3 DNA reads TGTGCCTGCGGTTTGAATAGCGGGAGAACTATCGGGGAGCTGTTTTTT.